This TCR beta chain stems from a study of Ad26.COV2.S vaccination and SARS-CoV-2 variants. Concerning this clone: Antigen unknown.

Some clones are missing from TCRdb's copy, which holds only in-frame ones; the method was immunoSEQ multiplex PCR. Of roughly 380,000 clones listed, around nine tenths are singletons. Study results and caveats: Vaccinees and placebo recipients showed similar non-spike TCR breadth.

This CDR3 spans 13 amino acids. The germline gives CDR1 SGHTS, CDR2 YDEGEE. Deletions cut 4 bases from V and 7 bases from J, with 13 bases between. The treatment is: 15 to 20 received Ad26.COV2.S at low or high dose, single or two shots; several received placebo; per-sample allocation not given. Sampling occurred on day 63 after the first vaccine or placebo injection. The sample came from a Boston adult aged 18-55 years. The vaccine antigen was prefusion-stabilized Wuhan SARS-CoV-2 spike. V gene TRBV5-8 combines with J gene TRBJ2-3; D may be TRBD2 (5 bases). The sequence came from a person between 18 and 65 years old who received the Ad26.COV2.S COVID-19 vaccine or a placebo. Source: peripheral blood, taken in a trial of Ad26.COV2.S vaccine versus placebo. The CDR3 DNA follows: TGTGCCAGCAGCCACCGGACTGATTATACGCAGTATTTT. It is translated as CASSHRTDYTQYF.